These T cell receptor beta chains were read from a single sample in a study of CD8 T cells in Susac syndrome. Each CDR3 protein gets one entry after TCRdb re-called the immunoSEQ multiplex PCR reads with MiXCR. Here the sample spans about 190,000 distinct CDR3 sequences, around 95% being singletons. The sample was CD8+ T cells from PBMCs. The receptors come from a human donor with Susac syndrome. The CDR3 runs from the conserved cysteine through the conserved F or W. Each record gives: clone size, D gene, J gene, V gene, CDR3 protein, CDR3 DNA. D genes are given only for firm matches. Part of the rows lack a size; the others show once, few, many or a class for expanded clones.

clone_size: .
d_call: .
j_call: TRBJ1-4
v_call: TRBV5-1
cdr3_aa: CASSLGQLNEKLFF
cdr3_nt: TGCGCCAGCAGCTTGGGACAGCTTAATGAAAAACTGTTTTTT

clone_size: few
d_call: .
j_call: TRBJ2-7
v_call: TRBV13
cdr3_aa: CASSLAGASYEQYF
cdr3_nt: TGTGCCAGCAGCTTAGCAGGGGCCTCCTACGAGCAGTACTTC

clone_size: .
d_call: .
j_call: TRBJ2-1
v_call: TRBV6-6
cdr3_aa: CASRLSTYNEQFF
cdr3_nt: TGTGCCAGCCGGCTATCGACATACAATGAGCAGTTCTTC

clone_size: .
d_call: TRBD2
j_call: TRBJ2-1
v_call: TRBV4-1
cdr3_aa: CASSQDLSGRASEQFF
cdr3_nt: TGCGCCAGCAGCCAAGATTTGAGCGGGAGGGCCAGTGAGCAGTTCTTC

clone_size: .
d_call: .
j_call: TRBJ1-1
v_call: TRBV6-5
cdr3_aa: CASSPDEGTEAFF
cdr3_nt: TGTGCCAGCAGTCCCGACGAGGGAACTGAAGCTTTCTTT

clone_size: .
d_call: TRBD1
j_call: TRBJ2-7
v_call: TRBV4-1
cdr3_aa: CASSQDIQGVYEQYF
cdr3_nt: TGCGCCAGCAGCCAAGACATACAGGGGGTCTACGAGCAGTACTTC

clone_size: .
d_call: TRBD1
j_call: TRBJ2-1
v_call: TRBV18
cdr3_aa: CASSPGTVSINEQFF
cdr3_nt: TGTGCCAGCTCACCAGGGACAGTCTCGATCAATGAGCAGTTCTTC

clone_size: .
d_call: .
j_call: TRBJ2-5
v_call: TRBV20-1
cdr3_aa: CSARQGGRETQYF
cdr3_nt: TGCAGTGCTAGACAGGGGGGAAGGGAGACCCAGTACTTC

clone_size: .
d_call: .
j_call: TRBJ1-1
v_call: TRBV3-1
cdr3_aa: CASSRDRFEAFF
cdr3_nt: TGTGCCAGCAGCCGCGACAGGTTCGAAGCTTTCTTT

clone_size: .
d_call: .
j_call: TRBJ1-6
v_call: TRBV3-1
cdr3_aa: CASSQDGVSYNSPLHF
cdr3_nt: TGTGCCAGCAGCCAAGATGGGGTCTCCTATAATTCACCCCTCCACTTT

clone_size: .
d_call: TRBD1
j_call: TRBJ2-5
v_call: TRBV29-1
cdr3_aa: CSVVFEDRGPEETQYF
cdr3_nt: TGCAGCGTTGTGTTTGAGGACAGGGGGCCTGAGGAGACCCAGTACTTC